These 8 T cell receptor beta chains were sequenced from one sample in a study of blood T cell repertoires in COVID-19. Produced via immunoSEQ multiplex PCR; TCRdb's table is partial and in-frame only. The table lists about 75,000 clones, less than 85% of them singletons. The sequencing sample was made of peripheral blood. These receptors were taken from a woman of 80 years or more with active or convalescent COVID-19.

The V gene is TRBV7-6, the J gene TRBJ2-1, with 10 bases that match TRBD2. This CDR3 contains 16 residues. Germline lookup yields CDR1 SGHVS and CDR2 FNYEAQ. J was trimmed by 7 bases and V by 5 bases; bases with no gene match: 11. The CDR3 region has the DNA TGTGCCAGCAGCCCCCCGGCTAGCGGGAGTAAGAATGAGCAGTTCTTC. Encoded protein: CASSPPASGSKNEQFF.

The V call is TRBV4-3, the J call TRBJ2-7; 12 bases are shared with TRBD1. V dropped 4 bases and J dropped 4; count of bases not matched to a gene: 5. CDR1 and CDR2 from the germline V gene are LGHNA and YSLEER. The CDR3 sequence is 15 residues long. The CDR3 DNA reads TGCGCCAGCAGCCGGGGACAGGGGGCGTCGTACGAGCAGTACTTC. Encoded protein: CASSRGQGASYEQYF.

V and J are TRBV28 and TRBJ2-3; 9 nucleotides agree with TRBD1. The CDR3 extends over 20 amino acids. The germline V gene has CDR1 MDHEN and CDR2 SYDVKM. V shed 6 bases and J 2 bases; nucleotides not matched to a gene: 21. DNA for the CDR3: TGTGCCAGCAGCCCCGACAGGGGGAGTGTTTTCGGGGTTTCCACAGATACGCAGTATTTT. Translating it yields CASSPDRGSVFGVSTDTQYF. The complete variable domain, with remaining parts taken from reference TRBV28 and TRBJ2-3, reads DVKVTQSSRYLVKRTGEKVFLECVQDMDHENMFWYRQDPGLGLRLIYFSYDVKMKEKGDIPEGYSVSREKKERFSLILESASTNQTSMYLCASSPDRGSVFGVSTDTQYFGPGTRLTVL.

The J gene is TRBJ1-1, the V gene TRBV19; D is unresolved. The CDR3 runs to 13 residues. CDR1 and CDR2 from the germline V gene are LNHDA and SQIVND (reference sequence). Between the trimmed V and J ends, which lost 2 bases and 2 bases, there was a span of 6 bases. CDR3 protein: CASSISFNTEAFF. The DNA for the CDR3 is TGTGCCAGTAGTATATCATTTAACACTGAAGCTTTCTTT.

The chain links TRBV6-2 or TRBV6-3 to TRBJ2-1; 12 nucleotides align to TRBD2. The CDR3 contains 17 residues. The germline V gene encodes CDR1 MNHEY and CDR2 SVGEGT. The V gene end was trimmed by 5 bases and the J gene end by 10 bases; junction bases not matched to a gene: 15. The CDR3 DNA reads TGTGCCAGCAGTATGGCGGGACTAGCGGGCCCGTGGTGGGAGCAGTTCTTC. This encodes CASSMAGLAGPWWEQFF.

About this clone: This may be a read error: a much more frequent sequence differs by one nucleotide. The V call is TRBV6-5, the J call TRBJ1-1; a weak D match, TRBD1 (5 bases). V was clipped by 6 bases and J by 4 bases, with 6 bases between them. The CDR3 contains 11 residues. The germline V gene encodes CDR1 MNHEY and CDR2 SVGAGI. CDR3 nucleotides: TGTGCCAGCAGGGGGGGCACTGAAGCTTTCTTT. This sequence encodes CASRGGTEAFF.

The V call is TRBV27, the J call TRBJ1-2; maybe TRBD1 (5 bases). With 3 bases removed from V and 2 bases from J, the gap between germline ends came to 10 bases. Germline V CDR1 and CDR2: MNHEY, SMNVEV (reference sequence). This CDR3 is built from 14 residues. In nucleotides, the CDR3 is TGTGCCAGCAGTTTTAGGGGATTGAACTATGGCTACACCTTC. It is translated as CASSFRGLNYGYTF.

The chain couples TRBV28 to TRBJ1-1; 8 bases are a match to TRBD1. Germline V gives CDR1 MDHEN, CDR2 SYDVKM. V shed 3 bases and J 3 bases; nucleotides not matched to a gene: 21. The CDR3 loop spans 20 amino acids. CDR3: CASSFPQTQRQGWVDTEAFF. The CDR3 coding sequence is TGTGCCAGCAGTTTTCCACAGACTCAAAGACAGGGGTGGGTTGACACTGAAGCTTTCTTT.